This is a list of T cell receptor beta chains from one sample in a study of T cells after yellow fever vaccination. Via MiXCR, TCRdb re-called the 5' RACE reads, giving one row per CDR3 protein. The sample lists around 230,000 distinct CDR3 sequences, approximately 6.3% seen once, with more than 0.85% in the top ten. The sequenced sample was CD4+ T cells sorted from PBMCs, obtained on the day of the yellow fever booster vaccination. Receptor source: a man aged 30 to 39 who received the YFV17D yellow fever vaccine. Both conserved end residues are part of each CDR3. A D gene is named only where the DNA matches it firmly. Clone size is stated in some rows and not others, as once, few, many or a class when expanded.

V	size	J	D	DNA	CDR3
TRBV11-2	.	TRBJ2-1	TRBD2	TGTGCCAGCAGCTTCTACCCGGACTGGGGCGGGAGCGACTACAATGAGCAGTTCTTC	CASSFYPDWGGSDYNEQFF
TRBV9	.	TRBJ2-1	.	TGTGCCAGCAGCGTAGACTGGGAACAGTTCTTC	CASSVDWEQFF
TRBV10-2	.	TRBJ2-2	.	TGCGCCAGCAGTGAAGGCCATATTATAGGGGAGCTGTTTTTT	CASSEGHIIGELFF
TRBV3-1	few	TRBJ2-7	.	TGTGCCAGCAGCCAAGGCCCCACAGGGAACTACGAGCAGTACTTC	CASSQGPTGNYEQYF
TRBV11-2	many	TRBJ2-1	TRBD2	TGTGCCAGCAGCTTAGACGGGACTACCTACAATGAGCAGTTCTTC	CASSLDGTTYNEQFF
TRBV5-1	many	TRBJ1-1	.	TGCGCCAGCAGCCGAGGGAGTAGCACTGAAGCTTTCTTT	CASSRGSSTEAFF
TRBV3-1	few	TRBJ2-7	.	TGTGCCAGCAGCCAAGAAGGCGGTCCTACCTACGAGCAGTACTTC	CASSQEGGPTYEQYF
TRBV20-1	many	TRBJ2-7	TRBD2	TGCAGTGCCCCCCCCGCGGGAGGGTACGAGCAGTACTTC	CSAPPAGGYEQYF
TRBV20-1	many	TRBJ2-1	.	TGCAGTGCAAACAGGTTATTGGCCTCCAATGAGCAGTTCTTC	CSANRLLASNEQFF
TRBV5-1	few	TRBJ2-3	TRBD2	TGCGCCAGCAGCACCCGACTAGCGCAAGCAGATACGCAGTATTTT	CASSTRLAQADTQYF
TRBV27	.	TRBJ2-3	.	TGTGCCAGCAGTTCGGCAGGCCATGATACGCAGTATTTT	CASSSAGHDTQYF
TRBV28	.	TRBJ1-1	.	.	CASSSSTGRAFF
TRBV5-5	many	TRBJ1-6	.	TGTGCCAGCAGCTCGAGCCATAATTCACCCCTCCACTTT	CASSSSHNSPLHF
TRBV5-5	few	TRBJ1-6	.	TGTGCCAGCAGCTTGAAGGGGACGGATTCACCCCTCCACTTT	CASSLKGTDSPLHF